This T cell receptor beta chain stems from a study of cytomegalovirus exposure and HLA in healthy donors. Study-level points and caveats: For presence/absence analyses, sequencing depth was assumed to be roughly uniform across donors. Later analysis demonstrated an association between a missense DCLRE1C variant and TCR beta V- and J-gene trimming.

Points on this clone: Its antigen is unidentified.

The CDR3 loop spans 17 amino acids. Germline lookup yields CDR1 ENHRY and CDR2 SYGVKD. The trim removed 0 bases at V and 4 bases at J, leaving 7 bases unmatched. A multiplex PCR was run with 60 Vbeta primers and 13 Jbeta primers. As processed by the authors: In a later analysis, of around 85 million unique beta chains, roughly 11 million appeared in at least two donors. Method: immunoSEQ multiplex PCR; TCRdb's copy keeps in-frame clones and lacks some. D and trimming were read from the DNA, whereas the V and J calls and clone size are those reported in that table. Of about 160,000 clones in the sample, around 73% were seen once.

V gene TRBV10-3 combines with J gene TRBJ2-5, with 11 bases matching TRBD2. The sequence was collected from a male donor in good health and CMV-seronegative. Sequenced: PBMCs. CDR3 residues: CAISESSSGRAGETQYF. The DNA for the CDR3 is TGTGCCATCAGTGAGTCGAGTAGCGGGAGGGCCGGAGAGACCCAGTACTTC.